Following are 25 T cell receptor beta chains from one sample sequenced in a study of CD4 T cells in relation to SARS-CoV-2 and coronaviruses. Sequenced by immunoSEQ multiplex PCR; TCRdb stores in-frame clones only, minus some. The sample includes about 25,000 clones, 76% of them seen just once. Unexposed donor CD4+ T cells date from about 2011-2018, before the COVID-19 pandemic. Isolation of CD4+ T cells took place after about 9 days in culture. Antigens for these TCRs are unknown. The sample taken for sequencing was CD4+ T cells from PBMCs, cultured in vitro. These receptors came from a human donor in good health.

This clone was found once. The genes are TRBV7-6 and TRBJ2-2, with TRBD2 matching 8 bases. This CDR3 has 19 residues. Germline values: CDR1 SGHVS, CDR2 FNYEAQ. Trimming took 2 bases from V and 2 from J; bases not matched to a gene: 13. CDR3 residues: CASSLRAGAGAGNTGELFF. The CDR3 coding sequence is TGTGCCAGCAGCTTACGGGCCGGAGCGGGAGCTGGAAACACCGGGGAGCTGTTTTTT.

The J gene is TRBJ2-3, the V gene TRBV6-1, with 14 bases lining up with TRBD2. The V gene end was trimmed by 3 bases and the J gene end by 4 bases; junction bases not matched to a gene: 0. Germline V gene lookup returns CDR1 MNHNS and CDR2 SASEGT. CDR3 length: 15 amino acids. As DNA, the CDR3 is TGTGCCAGCAGTGAGACTAGCGGGGGGGCAGATACGCAGTATTTT. This encodes CASSETSGGADTQYF.

V usage is TRBV14 and J usage is TRBJ2-7; 9 nucleotides line up with TRBD1. Germline trimming cut 1 base from V and 6 bases from J; bases unmatched to any gene: 7. The CDR3 sequence is 15 residues long. Germline V CDR1 and CDR2: SGHDN, FVKESK. CDR3 sequence: CASSQGRTGVGEQYF. The CDR3 region has the DNA TGTGCCAGCAGCCAAGGTCGGACAGGGGTGGGCGAGCAGTACTTC.

The rearrangement uses TRBV9 and TRBJ2-1; D possibly corresponds to TRBD1 (6 bases). V lost 3 bases and J 4 bases, leaving 17 bases between the germline ends. The CDR3 runs 16 residues. Germline CDR1 SGDLS, CDR2 YYNGEE. The CDR3 here is CASSARGLGGYNEQFF. DNA of the CDR3: TGTGCCAGCAGCGCCCGTGGGCTAGGGGGATACAATGAGCAGTTCTTC.

The chain is built from TRBV3-1 (or the pseudogene TRBV3-2) and TRBJ2-1, with TRBD2 identical over 7 bases. The CDR3 is made up of 15 amino acids. The V segment lost 4 bases and the J segment 2 bases; nucleotides outside the gene matches: 5. In germline, CDR1 is LGHDT, CDR2 YNNKEL (reference sequence). CDR3 loop: CASSPASGTYNEQFF. CDR3 DNA: TGTGCCAGCAGCCCCGCTAGCGGTACCTACAATGAGCAGTTCTTC.

The V gene is TRBV7-9, the J gene TRBJ1-4; no definite D call. V lost 0 bases, J lost 7 bases, and 9 bases lay in between. The CDR3 has 14 residues. Germline loops: CDR1 SEHNR, CDR2 FQNEAQ (reference sequence). CDR3 amino acids: CASSLALAPEKLFF. In nucleotides, the CDR3 is TGTGCCAGCAGCTTAGCCCTTGCCCCTGAAAAACTGTTTTTT.

The chain couples TRBV28 to TRBJ1-1; D is unclear. With 5 bases removed from V and 11 bases from J, the gap between germline ends came to 12 bases. The CDR3 has 11 residues. Germline CDR1 reads MDHEN; CDR2 reads SYDVKM. CDR3 protein: CASSRQSGAFF. The CDR3 DNA reads as TGTGCCAGCAGTCGCCAAAGTGGCGCTTTCTTT.

J is TRBJ1-4 and V is TRBV5-1, with unresolved D. The CDR3 totals 15 residues. Germline CDR1 is SGHRS and CDR2 is YFSETQ. V was shortened by 4 bases and J by 0 bases, with 10 bases between the two germline ends. CDR3 DNA sequence: TGCGCCAGCAGCCCTCAAACAACAACTAATGAAAAACTGTTTTTT. It codes for CASSPQTTTNEKLFF.

The chain is built from TRBV5-4 and TRBJ2-7; TRBD1 matches 9 bases. J was trimmed by 2 bases and V by 0 bases; bases with no gene match: 3. The CDR3 runs 15 residues. CDR1 is SGHNT, CDR2 YYREEE, per germline (reference sequence). The chain's CDR3 is CASSLEGQGPYEQYF. The CDR3 DNA follows: TGTGCCAGCAGCTTGGAGGGACAGGGACCCTACGAGCAGTACTTC. Based on the CDR3 plus reference TRBV5-4 and TRBJ2-7, the full variable domain is ETGVTQSPTHLIKTRGQQVTLRCSSQSGHNTVSWYQQALGQGPQFIFQYYREEENGRGNFPPRFSGLQFPNYSSELNVNALELDDSALYLCASSLEGQGPYEQYFGPGTRLTVT.

The chain employs TRBV5-1 and TRBJ2-7; D is perhaps TRBD2 (5 bases). Germline values: CDR1 SGHRS, CDR2 YFSETQ. The CDR3 runs to 14 residues. DNA for the CDR3: TGCTCATCCAGCAAAGAAGAGGGCATCTACGAGCAGTACTTC. It specifies CSSSKEEGIYEQYF.

The chain uses TRBV19 and TRBJ2-5; no reliable D call. The CDR3 has 14 residues. V was clipped by 5 bases and J by 0 bases, with 10 bases between them. Germline V gene sequence: CDR1 LNHDA, CDR2 SQIVND (reference sequence). The CDR3 nucleotides are TGTGCCAGTAGTGTCGCACAGCACCAAGAGACCCAGTACTTC. Translated: CASSVAQHQETQYF.

The chain recombines TRBV11-2 with TRBJ2-7, with TRBD1 identical over 7 bases. J lost 5 bases, V lost 3 bases, and 1 base had no gene match. Germline assignment: CDR1 SGHAT and CDR2 FQNNGV. This CDR3 region has 12 residues. CDR3 nucleotide sequence: TGTGCCAGCAGCTTGACAGGGAACGAGCAGTACTTC. Its protein product is CASSLTGNEQYF.

The rearrangement links TRBV5-1 to TRBJ2-7, with D perhaps matching TRBD1 or TRBD2 (6 bases each). CDR3 length: 14 amino acids. The germline V gene has CDR1 SGHRS and CDR2 YFSETQ. V was clipped by 7 bases and J by 5 bases, with 19 bases between them. CDR3 DNA: TGCGCCAGCTCCCCCGGCCGGGGGCAAGACGAGCAGTACTTC. Amino acid sequence: CASSPGRGQDEQYF.

The rearrangement joins TRBV7-9 to TRBJ1-1; D remains unclear. The CDR3 consists of 13 residues. Trimming removed 5 bases from V and 1 base from J, with 8 bases in between. Per germline, CDR1 SEHNR and CDR2 FQNEAQ (reference sequence). DNA for the CDR3: TGTGCCAGCAGCCCTCCCTCGAACACTGAAGCTTTCTTT. Translation: CASSPPSNTEAFF.

This clone was detected a few times. The rearrangement links TRBV6-5 to TRBJ1-2; D not certain. CDR3 size: 14 residues. Germline lookup yields CDR1 MNHEY and CDR2 SVGAGI. Trimming took off 8 bases at V and 8 bases at J, with 21 bases between the two ends. The CDR3 sequence: CASRIPMGVGGYTF. The CDR3 DNA is TGTGCCAGCCGTATACCAATGGGAGTTGGGGGCTACACCTTC.

This chain links TRBV3-1 (or the pseudogene TRBV3-2) with TRBJ2-7, with 7 positions matching TRBD2. From germline, CDR1 is LGHDT and CDR2 YNNKEL (reference sequence). The trim removed 3 bases at V and 2 bases at J, leaving 4 bases unmatched. The CDR3 length is 14 residues. The DNA of the CDR3 is TGTGCCAGCAGCCAGCGGGAGTCTACCTACGAGCAGTACTTC. It specifies CASSQRESTYEQYF.

The chain uses TRBV4-3 and TRBJ2-1; D might be TRBD1 (6 bases). Germline assignment: CDR1 LGHNA and CDR2 YSLEER. The CDR3 sequence is 15 residues long. V lost 5 bases to trimming and J lost 2 bases, with 13 bases between them. This CDR3 reads CASSWTARAYNEQFF. The DNA of the CDR3 is TGCGCCAGCAGCTGGACAGCCAGGGCCTACAATGAGCAGTTCTTC.

Remarks on this clone: Other DNA sequences in the same sample also yield this CDR3. This sequence joins TRBV9 and TRBJ2-2; possibly TRBD1 for D (5 bases). The CDR3 runs to 13 residues. V dropped 1 base and J dropped 4 bases, with 5 bases sitting between them. The germline gives CDR1 SGDLS, CDR2 YYNGEE. CDR3: CASSVRGTGELFF. The CDR3 nucleotides read TGTGCCAGCAGCGTAAGGGGCACCGGGGAGCTGTTTTTT.

The gene calls are TRBV4-3 and TRBJ2-1; D possibly corresponds to TRBD2 (5 bases). The CDR3 is 16 amino acids. V lost 1 base to trimming and J lost 4 bases, with 14 bases between them. The germline gives CDR1 LGHNA, CDR2 YSLEER. CDR3 amino acids: CASSQGTGMSYNEQFF. CDR3 coding DNA: TGCGCCAGCAGCCAAGGGACGGGGATGAGTTACAATGAGCAGTTCTTC.

The CDR3 DNA follows: TGTGCCAGCAGTTACTCGGCTGGGGGCGGGGTGGAGACCCAGTACTTC. Its protein is CASSYSAGGGVETQYF. The J gene is TRBJ2-5, the V gene TRBV6-5; TRBD1 or TRBD2 may be the D gene (6 bases each). Germline values: CDR1 MNHEY, CDR2 SVGAGI. V was pared by 0 bases and J by 5 bases, with 16 bases between. CDR3 length: 16 amino acids.

The chain combines TRBV5-1 with TRBJ1-3; D gene uncertain. Trimming left V 4 bases short and J 0 bases short, with 11 bases between. The CDR3 runs to 15 residues. Per germline, CDR1 SGHRS and CDR2 YFSETQ. CDR3 residues: CASSPRAGSGNTIYF. Here the CDR3 DNA reads TGCGCCAGCAGCCCGAGGGCAGGCTCTGGAAACACCATATATTTT.

This chain uses TRBV9 with TRBJ2-3, with D unclear. The CDR3 is made up of 15 amino acids. Germline lookup yields CDR1 SGDLS and CDR2 YYNGEE. V lost 6 bases to trimming and J lost 2 bases, with 16 bases between them. The CDR3 spells CASNQGRRDTDTQYF. DNA of the CDR3: TGTGCCAGCAATCAAGGAAGACGCGACACAGATACGCAGTATTTT.

V is TRBV7-2 and J is TRBJ2-3, with D hard to call. Germline V CDR1 and CDR2: SGHTA, FQGNSA. V shed 1 base and J shed 6 bases, with 11 bases lying between them. The CDR3 length is 14 residues. In DNA, the CDR3 is TGTGCCAGCAGCTTAGTCCACGTGGCCGATACGCAGTATTTT. Protein: CASSLVHVADTQYF.

This clone was detected a few times. The chain combines TRBV11-2 with TRBJ2-7; TRBD2 matches at 9 bases. V shed 5 bases and J 6 bases; nucleotides not matched to a gene: 11. The CDR3 extends over 15 amino acids. From germline, CDR1 is SGHAT and CDR2 FQNNGV. The CDR3: CASSPWRGGLSEQYF. CDR3 bases: TGTGCCAGCAGCCCTTGGCGGGGGGGCCTCTCCGAGCAGTACTTC.

The V call is TRBV12-2, the J call TRBJ2-1; TRBD1 was called by the table and not checked on the DNA. TRBV12-2 is an annotated pseudogene. There are 15 residues in the CDR3. The chain's CDR3 is CASRDAGQLYNEQFF. The CDR3 nucleotides are TGTGCAAGTCGTGATGCGGGACAGCTTTACAATGAGCAGTTCTTC.